This T cell receptor beta chain came from a study of blood T cell repertoires in COVID-19. Libraries were prepared by immunoSEQ multiplex PCR; TCRdb keeps only in-frame clonotypes and omits some of them. Among approximately 300,000 clones listed, about 93% were seen once. Germline assignment: CDR1 WSHSY and CDR2 SAAADI. CDR3 length: 15 residues. V shed 2 bases, J shed 5 bases, and the junction held 3 bases outside the gene matches. The source is a young woman with COVID-19, enrolled during active disease. The chain joins TRBV10-2 to TRBJ1-4; the match to TRBD1 covers 9 bases. Material for sequencing was peripheral blood. As DNA, the CDR3 is TGCGCCAGCAGTGAGGGACAGGGGCGGAATGAAAAACTGTTTTTT. Encoded protein: CASSEGQGRNEKLFF.